These T cell receptor beta chains were read from a single sample in a study of T cells expressing NK-cell markers. TCRdb reworked the 5' RACE reads into one entry per CDR3 protein, no DNA. This sample's table reports a few hundred thousand distinct CDR3 sequences. The specimen was blood T cells: a sorted CD56 or NKG2C T cell subset, CD4+ or CD8+ T cells, or bulk PBMC T cells (not recorded which). Source of these receptors: a woman aged 50 to 65 in good health. CDR3s include the opening cysteine and the closing phenylalanine or tryptophan.

TRBV11-1	TRBJ2-4	CASSWETARNIQYF
TRBV7-8	TRBJ1-6	CASSPNPTSPLHF
TRBV29-1	TRBJ2-1	CSVRSRSHNEQFF
TRBV29-1	TRBJ2-3	CSVVLAGWSTDTQYF
TRBV20-1	TRBJ1-1	CSARVNSNTEAFF
TRBV7-8	TRBJ2-3	CASSLAQGQGTQYF
TRBV7-4	TRBJ2-1	CASSPWPYNEQFF
TRBV6-5	TRBJ2-2	CASGGLRDTGELFF
TRBV5-1	TRBJ1-1	CASSLGQANTEAFF
TRBV20-1	TRBJ2-5	CSAQERLSNQETQYF
TRBV7-9	TRBJ1-1	CASSLGGASMGHEAFF
TRBV12-3/TRBV12-4	TRBJ2-7	CASSFEGPTYEQYF
TRBV5-1	TRBJ1-1	CASSLDGQGLSEAFF
TRBV7-2	TRBJ2-3	CASSLRPGLASTDTQYF
TRBV20-1	TRBJ2-7	CSATRTSEEQYF
TRBV6-5	TRBJ2-3	CASRLAGVVTDTQYF
TRBV19	TRBJ1-5	CASEGTRQGGNQPQHF
TRBV5-6	TRBJ2-7	CASSFPGVGYEQYF
TRBV5-5	TRBJ1-1	CASSLTRGLEAFF
TRBV9	TRBJ2-1	CASSPQVGSGSAQFF
TRBV11-3	TRBJ2-3	CASSFSGTSRADTQYF
TRBV30	TRBJ2-7	CAWSKLAYEQYF